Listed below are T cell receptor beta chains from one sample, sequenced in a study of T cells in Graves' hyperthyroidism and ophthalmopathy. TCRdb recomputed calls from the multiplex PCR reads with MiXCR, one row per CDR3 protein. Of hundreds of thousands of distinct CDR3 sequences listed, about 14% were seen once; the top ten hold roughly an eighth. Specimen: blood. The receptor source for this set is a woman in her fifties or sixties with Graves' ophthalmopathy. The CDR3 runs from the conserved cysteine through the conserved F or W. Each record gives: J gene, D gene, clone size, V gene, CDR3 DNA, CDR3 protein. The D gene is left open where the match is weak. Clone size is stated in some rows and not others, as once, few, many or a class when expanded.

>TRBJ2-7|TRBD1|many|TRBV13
TGTGCCAGCAGCTTAAGACAGGGGCCTTCCTACGAGCAGTACTTC
CASSLRQGPSYEQYF
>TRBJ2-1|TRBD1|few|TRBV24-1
TGTGCCACTTCTAACCCCCCGGGACAGGGTGATGAGCAGTTCTTC
CATSNPPGQGDEQFF
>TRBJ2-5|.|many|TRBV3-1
TGTGCCAGCCGATCCCCCGGGGAGACCCAGTACTTC
CASRSPGETQYF
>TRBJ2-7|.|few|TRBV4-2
TGTGCCAGCAGCCAAGCCGACTCCGGCTCCTACGAGCAGTACTTC
CASSQADSGSYEQYF
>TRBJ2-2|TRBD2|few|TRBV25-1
TGTGCCAGCAGTGCGGCTAGCGGAAACACCGGGGAGCTGTTTTTT
CASSAASGNTGELFF
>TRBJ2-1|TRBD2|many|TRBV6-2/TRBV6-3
TGTGCCAGCACCTCCCAGGGTAGGTCTAGCGGGAGTCGCTACAATGAGCAGTTCTTC
CASTSQGRSSGSRYNEQFF
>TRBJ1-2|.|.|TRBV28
TGTGCCAGCAGTTTATTACGGGACTGGGATGGCTACACCTTC
CASSLLRDWDGYTF
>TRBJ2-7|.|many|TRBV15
TGTGCCACCAGCAGAGATGTCGCCTTGGGGAGGCGCGAGCAGTACTTC
CATSRDVALGRREQYF
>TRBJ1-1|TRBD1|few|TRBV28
TGTGCCAGCGCGACCAGGGGGCAAGCTTTCTTT
CASATRGQAFF
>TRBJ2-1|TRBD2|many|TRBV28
TGTGCCAGCAGCCAGGGGACTAGCGGGAGCAATGAGCAGTTCTTC
CASSQGTSGSNEQFF
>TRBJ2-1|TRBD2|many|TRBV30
TGTGCCTGGAGGAATATGACTAGCGGCAATTACAATGAGCAGTTCTTC
CAWRNMTSGNYNEQFF
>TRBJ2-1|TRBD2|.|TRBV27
TGTGCCAGCAGTTTCACACCTTTGATAATTAGCGGGAGGGCTGGGGAGCAGTTCTTC
CASSFTPLIISGRAGEQFF
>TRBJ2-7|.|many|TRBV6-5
TGTGCCAGCAGTTACTCGCCCTCCTACGAGCAGTACTTC
CASSYSPSYEQYF
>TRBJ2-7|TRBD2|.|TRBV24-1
TGTGCCACCAGTGATCCTAGCGGGGGCGACTACGAGCAGTACTTC
CATSDPSGGDYEQYF
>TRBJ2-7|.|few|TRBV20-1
TGCAGTGCCCTGGGAGGGGGGGACCCCACCTACGAGCAGTACTTC
CSALGGGDPTYEQYF
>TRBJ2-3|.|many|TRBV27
TGTGCCAGCAGTTTGGTAATTTCAACGGATACGCAGTATTTT
CASSLVISTDTQYF
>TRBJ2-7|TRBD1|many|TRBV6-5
TGTGCCAGCAGTTACTCTGGGACAGGGCCCCGCGAGCAGTACTTC
CASSYSGTGPREQYF
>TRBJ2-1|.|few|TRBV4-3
TGCGCCAGCAGCCAAAACCTGGGACAAGGAGTATACAATGAGCAGTTCTTC
CASSQNLGQGVYNEQFF
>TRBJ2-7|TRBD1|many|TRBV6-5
TGTGCCAGCAGTTACATAGGACAGGGGGCGAGAGAGCAGTACTTC
CASSYIGQGAREQYF
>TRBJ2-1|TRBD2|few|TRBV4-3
TGCGCCAGCAGCCAAGCCGGGACTAGCGGGAGTTCCTTCTCATCTTCGCAGTTCTTC
CASSQAGTSGSSFSSSQFF
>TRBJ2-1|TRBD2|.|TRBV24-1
TGTGCCACCAGTGATTTGTCGGCTAGCGGGAGATACAATGAGCAGTTCTTC
CATSDLSASGRYNEQFF
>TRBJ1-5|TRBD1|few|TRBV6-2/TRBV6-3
TGTGCCAGCAGAACGGACAGGATTCTTCAGCCCCAGCATTTT
CASRTDRILQPQHF
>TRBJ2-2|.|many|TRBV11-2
TGTGCCAGCAGCTTAGTCGGGCAGGTTTCCACCGGGGAGCTGTTTTTT
CASSLVGQVSTGELFF
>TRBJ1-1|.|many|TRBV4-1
TGCGCCAGCAGCCAAGGACAGGAGGGCACTGAAGCTTTCTTT
CASSQGQEGTEAFF
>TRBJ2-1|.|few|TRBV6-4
TGTGCCAGCAGTGACGTAGCGGACTCCTACAATGAGCAGTTCTTC
CASSDVADSYNEQFF
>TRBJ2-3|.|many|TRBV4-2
TGTGCCAGCAGCCAAGGAGCGGGCCCCAGCACAGATACGCAGTATTTT
CASSQGAGPSTDTQYF
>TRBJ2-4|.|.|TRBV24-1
TGTGCCACCAGTGACTTCGACAGCCTAGAAGGCAAAAACATTCAGTACTTC
CATSDFDSLEGKNIQYF
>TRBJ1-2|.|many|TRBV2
TGTGCCAGCAGTGAAGTAAGGCTTCCTAACTATGGCTACACCTTC
CASSEVRLPNYGYTF
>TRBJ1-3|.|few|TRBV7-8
TGTGCCAGCAGCCCCCTTGGCAGTTTCTCTGGAAACACCATATATTTT
CASSPLGSFSGNTIYF
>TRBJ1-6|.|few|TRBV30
TGTGCCTGGAGCCCGGGGGGGGCCTTACGAAGTCCCTCCTATAATTCACCCCTCCACTTT
CAWSPGGALRSPSYNSPLHF
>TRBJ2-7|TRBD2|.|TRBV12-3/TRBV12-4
TGTGCCAGCAGTTTTCCCGGGACTAGCGGGATTTCCTACGAGCAGTACTTC
CASSFPGTSGISYEQYF
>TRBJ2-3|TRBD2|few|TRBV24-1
TGTGCCACCAGTGACCCGAGCGGGAGAGGTCGTGATACGCAGTATTTT
CATSDPSGRGRDTQYF
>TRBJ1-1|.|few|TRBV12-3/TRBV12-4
TGTGCCAGCAGTTTAGTTCTAGGGGGATGGGCTTTCTTT
CASSLVLGGWAFF
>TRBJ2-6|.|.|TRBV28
TGTGCCAGCAGTTCACCTCCTAGGGGGGGTCGGTCTGGGGCCAACGTCCTGACTTTC
CASSSPPRGGRSGANVLTF
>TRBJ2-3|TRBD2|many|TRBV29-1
TGCAGCACCTCCGGGACTAGCGGTCCGTTAAGGCCAGATACGCAGTATTTT
CSTSGTSGPLRPDTQYF
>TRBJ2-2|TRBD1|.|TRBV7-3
TGTGCCAGCAGCTTAACGGCACAGGGGGGGAACACCGGGGAGCTGTTTTTT
CASSLTAQGGNTGELFF
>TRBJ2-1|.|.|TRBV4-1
TGCGCCAGCAGCCAAGCGCCTAATGAGCAGTTCTTC
CASSQAPNEQFF
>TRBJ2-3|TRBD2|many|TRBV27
TGTGCCAGCACCCCCGCGGGGGGGGTGGTCACAGATACGCAGTATTTT
CASTPAGGVVTDTQYF
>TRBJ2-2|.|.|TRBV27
TGTGCCAGCAGTTTGGGCAGACCCACCGGGGTGCTGTTTTTT
CASSLGRPTGVLFF
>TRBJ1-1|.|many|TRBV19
TGTGCCAGTAGTATTTGGGGGCTGGACACTGAAGCTTTCTTT
CASSIWGLDTEAFF
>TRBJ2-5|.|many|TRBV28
TGTGCCAGCAGCTCCACGTACTTGAGGCAAGAGACCCAGTACTTC
CASSSTYLRQETQYF
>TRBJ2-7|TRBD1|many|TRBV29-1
TGCAGCGTGGGGACAGAGTACGAGCAGTACTTC
CSVGTEYEQYF
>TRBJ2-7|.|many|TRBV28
TGTGCCAGCACCCAGGGAATCTACGAGCAGTACTTC
CASTQGIYEQYF
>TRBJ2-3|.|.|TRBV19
TGTGCCAGTACTCGGGGGGACAGGAGCACAGATACGCAGTATTTT
CASTRGDRSTDTQYF